These T cell receptor beta chains were read from a single sample in a study of T-cell memory formation after mild COVID-19. Each CDR3 protein is one row after TCRdb ran MiXCR on the 5' RACE reads. The table includes roughly 400,000 distinct CDR3 sequences, roughly a quarter detected once. What was sequenced was PBMCs or a T cell subset sorted from them (not recorded which). The origin of the receptors is an adult woman who had mild COVID-19 (a few samples of this study predate the infection). Cell type and time point are not known. The CDR3 runs from the conserved cysteine through the conserved F or W. The order of the fields is CDR3 protein, CDR3 DNA, V gene, clone size, D gene, J gene, CDR3 length. D genes are given only for firm matches. The size field is filled for only some rows; it gives once, few, many or a size class.

cdr3_aa: CASSTLPSGTGEQFF
cdr3_nt: TGTGCCAGCAGCACCCTGCCTAGCGGGACCGGTGAGCAGTTCTTC
v_call: TRBV11-2
clone_size: few
d_call: TRBD2
j_call: TRBJ2-1
cdr3_length: 15

cdr3_aa: CAISESAGEGNGYTF
cdr3_nt: TGTGCCATCAGTGAGTCTGCGGGGGAAGGTAATGGCTACACCTTC
v_call: TRBV10-3
clone_size: -
d_call: -
j_call: TRBJ1-2
cdr3_length: 15

cdr3_aa: CASRRAASTDTQYF
cdr3_nt: TGTGCCAGCAGAAGAGCAGCTAGCACAGATACGCAGTATTTT
v_call: TRBV12-3/TRBV12-4
clone_size: few
d_call: -
j_call: TRBJ2-3
cdr3_length: 14

cdr3_aa: CSVERQLVNTEAFF
cdr3_nt: TGCAGCGTTGAACGACAGTTAGTGAACACTGAAGCTTTCTTT
v_call: TRBV29-1
clone_size: -
d_call: -
j_call: TRBJ1-1
cdr3_length: 14

cdr3_aa: CASSQGGPSVETQYF
cdr3_nt: TGTGCCAGCAGCCAAGGGGGACCCTCGGTTGAGACCCAGTACTTC
v_call: TRBV4-2
clone_size: -
d_call: -
j_call: TRBJ2-5
cdr3_length: 15

cdr3_aa: CAWSVQNYGYTF
cdr3_nt: TGTGCCTGGAGTGTACAGAACTATGGCTACACCTTC
v_call: TRBV30
clone_size: -
d_call: -
j_call: TRBJ1-2
cdr3_length: 12

cdr3_aa: CSASQGGVEQYF
cdr3_nt: TGCAGTGCTAGTCAGGGAGGGGTGGAGCAGTACTTC
v_call: TRBV20-1
clone_size: few
d_call: TRBD2
j_call: TRBJ2-7
cdr3_length: 12

cdr3_aa: CASSFRGLSEDTEAFF
cdr3_nt: TGTGCCAGCAGCTTTCGTGGGTTGAGTGAGGACACTGAAGCTTTCTTT
v_call: TRBV5-6
clone_size: -
d_call: -
j_call: TRBJ1-1
cdr3_length: 16

cdr3_aa: CASSYDGTVDGYTF
cdr3_nt: TGTGCCAGCAGTTACGACGGGACAGTCGATGGCTACACCTTC
v_call: TRBV6-6
clone_size: -
d_call: TRBD1
j_call: TRBJ1-2
cdr3_length: 14

cdr3_aa: CASSVGSLAKNIQYF
cdr3_nt: TGTGCCAGCAGCGTAGGCAGTCTAGCCAAAAACATTCAGTACTTC
v_call: TRBV9
clone_size: few
d_call: -
j_call: TRBJ2-4
cdr3_length: 15

cdr3_aa: CAINADGSGETQYF
cdr3_nt: TGTGCCATCAACGCGGACGGTAGTGGGGAGACCCAGTACTTC
v_call: TRBV10-3
clone_size: -
d_call: -
j_call: TRBJ2-5
cdr3_length: 14

cdr3_aa: CSAREPGTTGELFF
cdr3_nt: TGCAGTGCTAGAGAGCCGGGAACCACCGGGGAGCTGTTTTTT
v_call: TRBV20-1
clone_size: many
d_call: -
j_call: TRBJ2-2
cdr3_length: 14

cdr3_aa: CASSPGRGQRYNEQFF
cdr3_nt: TGCGCCAGCAGCCCTGGCCGGGGACAGCGATACAATGAGCAGTTCTTC
v_call: TRBV4-3
clone_size: few
d_call: TRBD1
j_call: TRBJ2-1
cdr3_length: 16

cdr3_aa: CASSLDGGIHEQYF
cdr3_nt: TGTGCCAGCAGCTTAGACGGGGGGATCCACGAGCAGTACTTC
v_call: TRBV7-9
clone_size: few
d_call: TRBD2
j_call: TRBJ2-7
cdr3_length: 14

cdr3_aa: CASSGGQGEVYEQYF
cdr3_nt: TGTGCCAGCAGTGGGGGACAGGGAGAGGTCTACGAGCAGTACTTC
v_call: TRBV6-4
clone_size: few
d_call: TRBD1
j_call: TRBJ2-7
cdr3_length: 15

cdr3_aa: CASSYPGPQYEQYF
cdr3_nt: TGTGCCAGCAGCTACCCGGGACCTCAGTACGAGCAGTACTTC
v_call: TRBV7-9
clone_size: -
d_call: -
j_call: TRBJ2-7
cdr3_length: 14

cdr3_aa: CATSDFSGRFDEQFF
cdr3_nt: TGTGCCACCAGTGATTTTAGCGGGAGGTTCGATGAGCAGTTCTTC
v_call: TRBV24-1
clone_size: few
d_call: TRBD2
j_call: TRBJ2-1
cdr3_length: 15

cdr3_aa: CASSWVPNTGELFF
cdr3_nt: TGTGCCAGCAGCTGGGTCCCGAACACCGGGGAGCTGTTTTTT
v_call: TRBV7-9
clone_size: -
d_call: -
j_call: TRBJ2-2
cdr3_length: 14

cdr3_aa: CATSRVTGVSQPQHF
cdr3_nt: TGTGCCACCAGCAGAGTAACAGGGGTAAGCCAGCCCCAGCATTTT
v_call: TRBV15
clone_size: -
d_call: TRBD1
j_call: TRBJ1-5
cdr3_length: 15

cdr3_aa: CSAQGTGSHYEQYF
cdr3_nt: TGCAGTGCGCAGGGGACAGGGTCTCACTACGAGCAGTACTTC
v_call: TRBV20-1
clone_size: -
d_call: TRBD1
j_call: TRBJ2-7
cdr3_length: 14

cdr3_aa: CASSEGTGRPLSFYEQYF
cdr3_nt: TGTGCCAGCAGTGAGGGGACAGGGAGGCCACTCTCCTTCTACGAGCAGTACTTC
v_call: TRBV6-2/TRBV6-3
clone_size: -
d_call: TRBD1
j_call: TRBJ2-7
cdr3_length: 18

cdr3_aa: CASSPSLDNSPLHF
cdr3_nt: TGCGCCAGCAGCCCGTCGTTAGATAATTCACCCCTCCACTTT
v_call: TRBV5-1
clone_size: -
d_call: -
j_call: TRBJ1-6
cdr3_length: 14

cdr3_aa: CATSDPKGVQETQYF
cdr3_nt: TGTGCCACCAGTGACCCTAAAGGGGTCCAAGAGACCCAGTACTTC
v_call: TRBV24-1
clone_size: few
d_call: -
j_call: TRBJ2-5
cdr3_length: 15

cdr3_aa: CASSPTTVSNQPQHF
cdr3_nt: TGTGCCAGCTCACCGACCACCGTCAGCAATCAGCCCCAGCATTTT
v_call: TRBV18
clone_size: -
d_call: -
j_call: TRBJ1-5
cdr3_length: 15

cdr3_aa: CASSYVSYKASSGAFF
cdr3_nt: TGTGCCAGCAGTTACGTCTCTTACAAGGCCTCGAGCGGAGCTTTCTTT
v_call: TRBV6-5
clone_size: -
d_call: -
j_call: TRBJ1-1
cdr3_length: 16

cdr3_aa: CASSLARASAGSDTQYF
cdr3_nt: TGCGCCAGCAGCTTGGCGCGGGCGTCTGCCGGGTCCGATACGCAGTATTTT
v_call: TRBV5-1
clone_size: -
d_call: -
j_call: TRBJ2-3
cdr3_length: 17

cdr3_aa: CASSPHPAPPGELFF
cdr3_nt: TGTGCCAGCAGCCCTCACCCCGCCCCCCCCGGGGAGCTGTTTTTT
v_call: TRBV3-1
clone_size: -
d_call: -
j_call: TRBJ2-2
cdr3_length: 15

cdr3_aa: CATSDPGRGDGNIQYF
cdr3_nt: TGTGCCACCAGTGATCCCGGACGGGGGGACGGAAACATTCAGTACTTC
v_call: TRBV24-1
clone_size: -
d_call: TRBD2
j_call: TRBJ2-4
cdr3_length: 16

cdr3_aa: CASSPRVNEKLFF
cdr3_nt: TGTGCCAGCAGCCCCCGGGTGAATGAAAAACTGTTTTTT
v_call: TRBV7-6
clone_size: -
d_call: -
j_call: TRBJ1-4
cdr3_length: 13

cdr3_aa: CASSLGGLGKNIQYF
cdr3_nt: TGTGCCAGCAGCTTAGGGGGTTTGGGCAAAAACATTCAGTACTTC
v_call: TRBV11-2
clone_size: many
d_call: -
j_call: TRBJ2-4
cdr3_length: 15

cdr3_aa: CASTTPPPGLPEQFF
cdr3_nt: TGTGCCAGCACGACCCCGCCGCCGGGACTTCCCGAGCAGTTCTTC
v_call: TRBV7-8
clone_size: few
d_call: -
j_call: TRBJ2-1
cdr3_length: 15

cdr3_aa: CASSLGDKNTEAFF
cdr3_nt: TGCGCCAGCAGCCTCGGGGACAAGAACACTGAAGCTTTCTTT
v_call: TRBV5-1
clone_size: few
d_call: -
j_call: TRBJ1-1
cdr3_length: 14

cdr3_aa: CASSLGDGSSYEQYF
cdr3_nt: TGTGCCAGCAGTTTGGGGGACGGCAGCTCCTACGAGCAGTACTTC
v_call: TRBV27
clone_size: few
d_call: -
j_call: TRBJ2-7
cdr3_length: 15

cdr3_aa: CASSPGLAVDGELFF
cdr3_nt: TGCGCCAGCAGCCCAGGACTAGCGGTTGACGGGGAGCTGTTTTTT
v_call: TRBV5-1
clone_size: few
d_call: TRBD2
j_call: TRBJ2-2
cdr3_length: 15

cdr3_aa: CASRDQGQLYEQYF
cdr3_nt: TGTGCCAGCAGAGACCAAGGACAGCTGTACGAGCAGTACTTC
v_call: TRBV6-5
clone_size: few
d_call: -
j_call: TRBJ2-7
cdr3_length: 14

cdr3_aa: CASSELNTEAFF
cdr3_nt: TGTGCCAGCAGTGAGCTAAACACTGAAGCTTTCTTT
v_call: TRBV2
clone_size: few
d_call: -
j_call: TRBJ1-1
cdr3_length: 12

cdr3_aa: CASSLRDTRTDTQYF
cdr3_nt: TGTGCCAGCAGCTTACGGGACACTCGCACAGATACGCAGTATTTT
v_call: TRBV6-5
clone_size: -
d_call: -
j_call: TRBJ2-3
cdr3_length: 15

cdr3_aa: CASSYLSGRANYGYTF
cdr3_nt: TGTGCCAGCAGTTACCTCTCGGGACGAGCTAACTATGGCTACACCTTC
v_call: TRBV6-5
clone_size: -
d_call: -
j_call: TRBJ1-2
cdr3_length: 16

cdr3_aa: CSVDARGGYTF
cdr3_nt: TGCAGCGTTGATGCGAGGGGTGGCTACACCTTC
v_call: TRBV29-1
clone_size: many
d_call: -
j_call: TRBJ1-2
cdr3_length: 11

cdr3_aa: CSVDTPETQYF
cdr3_nt: TGCAGCGTTGATACCCCGGAGACCCAGTACTTC
v_call: TRBV29-1
clone_size: -
d_call: -
j_call: TRBJ2-5
cdr3_length: 11